This T cell receptor (beta chain) was documented in a study of cytomegalovirus exposure and HLA in healthy donors. The PCR had 60 Vbeta and 13 Jbeta primers. TCRdb's table, derived via immunoSEQ multiplex PCR, lists solely in-frame clones and lacks some. This table has about 200,000 clones, approximately 79% appearing once. The study's findings and limits: It was in a later analysis that TCR association rates were seen to vary by HLA locus, highest for DRB1 and lowest for HLA-C.

The table lists this clone with a few counts. Its target is unknown. This clonotype was obtained from a girl under 18 in good health and CMV-seropositive. The sample taken for sequencing was PBMCs.

CDR3 amino acids: CASGQGYEQYF. The CDR3 DNA is TGTGCCAGTGGACAGGGCTACGAGCAGTACTTC. The gene calls are TRBV2 and TRBJ2-7, with 8 nucleotides matching TRBD1. The ends lost 9 bases at V and 3 bases at J; junction bases unmatched: 1. CDR1 is SNHLY and CDR2 is FYNNEI in the germline V gene. The CDR3 has 11 residues. The complete variable domain, with remaining parts taken from reference TRBV2 and TRBJ2-7, reads EPEVTQTPSHQVTQMGQEVILRCVPISNHLYFYWYRQILGQKVEFLVSFYNNEISEKSEIFDDQFSVERPDGSNFTLKIRSTKLEDSAMYFCASGQGYEQYFGPGTRLTVT.